This TCR beta chain comes out of a study of CD8+CD57+ T cells in acquired aplastic anemia. Study results and caveats: Compared with total CD4+ and CD8+ cell pools, patient CD8+CD57+ cells were less diverse.

TCR beta VDJ combinations and CDR3 sequences were profiled from genomic DNA. TCRdb fed the reads into MiXCR, producing one record per CDR3 protein. The table has about 20,000 distinct CDR3 sequences, almost 40% seen once. The authors sequenced patients whose flow cytometry had shown CD8+CD57+ cell expansion. Remarks on this clonotype: The antigen is undetermined.

V was trimmed by 7 bases and J by 8 bases, leaving 12 bases between them. This CDR3 has 11 amino acids. From germline, CDR1 is DFQATT and CDR2 SNEGSKA (reference sequence). Sequenced material: CD8+CD57+ T cells sorted from PBMCs. As to subset: bead-enriched CD8+CD57+ effector memory T cells from SAA patients. The chain links TRBV20-1 to TRBJ2-1; D call uncertain. The TCR comes from a human donor with aplastic anemia. CDR3 amino acids: CSVPFGDEQFF. The DNA for the CDR3 is TGCAGTGTCCCGTTCGGAGATGAGCAGTTCTTC.